Listed below are T cell receptor beta chains from one sample, sequenced in a study of cytomegalovirus exposure and HLA in healthy donors. Generated by immunoSEQ multiplex PCR, the TCRdb table keeps only in-frame clones and is missing some. The sample lists about 54,000 clones; approximately 82% were seen once. The material sequenced was PBMCs. These receptors were obtained from a woman between 18 and 29 years old in good health and CMV-seronegative. Both conserved end residues are part of each CDR3. D genes are given only for firm matches. A clone size is listed for some rows: how often the clone was seen (once, few, many), or a class if it is expanded.

CDR3aa	CDR3nt	abundance	d_gene	j_gene	v_gene
CASSLGGGTYEQYF	TGTGCCAGCAGCCTCGGGGGTGGAACCTACGAGCAGTACTTC	-	-	TRBJ2-7	TRBV9
CASSLGTSGSWSEQYF	TGTGCCAGCAGCTTGGGGACTAGCGGGAGTTGGAGCGAGCAGTACTTC	few	TRBD2	TRBJ2-7	TRBV5-6
CASIPCPSDTIF	TGCGCCAGCATCCCCTGCCCCTCCGACACCATTTTT	once	-	TRBJ2-3	TRBV23-1
CASSLWREGNEQFF	TGTGCCAGCAGCTTGTGGCGGGAGGGTAATGAGCAGTTCTTC	-	TRBD2	TRBJ2-1	TRBV7-2
CAISDGGSGVRNTGELFF	TGTGCCATCAGTGATGGGGGCTCAGGGGTTCGGAACACCGGGGAGCTGTTTTTT	-	-	TRBJ2-2	TRBV10-3
CASSLGGRNTEAFF	TGTGCCAGCTCACTGGGGGGACGGAACACTGAAGCTTTCTTT	-	-	TRBJ1-1	TRBV18
CASHTEFEAFF	TGTGCCAGCCATACAGAGTTCGAAGCTTTCTTT	-	-	TRBJ1-1	TRBV2
CSVEGLGDSSNYGYTF	TGCAGCGTTGAAGGACTCGGGGACAGCTCTAACTATGGCTACACCTTC	-	TRBD1	TRBJ1-2	TRBV29-1
CASKGLASSTGELFF	TGTGCCAGCAAGGGACTAGCATCGAGCACCGGGGAGCTGTTTTTT	-	TRBD2	TRBJ2-2	TRBV27
CASSPSSYNSPLHF	TGTGCCAGCAGCCCGTCCTCCTATAATTCACCCCTCCACTTT	-	-	TRBJ1-6	TRBV2
CASHSRGLSYEQYF	TGTGCCAGCCACTCCAGGGGATTGTCCTACGAGCAGTACTTC	-	-	TRBJ2-7	TRBV28
CASRRQGSYEQYF	TGTGCCAGCAGGAGACAGGGGTCCTACGAGCAGTACTTC	-	TRBD1	TRBJ2-7	TRBV28
CASSWTGRQPQHF	TGTGCCAGCAGTTGGACAGGGCGTCAGCCCCAGCATTTT	-	TRBD1	TRBJ1-5	TRBV27
CASKGDPSTYEQYF	TGCGCCAGCAAGGGGGACCCGTCGACCTACGAGCAGTACTTC	-	-	TRBJ2-7	TRBV5-1
CASSVGAGVDNEQFF	TGTGCCAGCAGCGTAGGAGCGGGAGTCGACAATGAGCAGTTCTTC	-	TRBD2	TRBJ2-1	TRBV9
CASSEGLLNSPLHF	TGTGCCAGCAGTGAGGGCCTCTTGAATTCACCCCTCCACTTT	-	-	TRBJ1-6	TRBV6-4
CASSPGTGDYQPQHF	TGTGCCAGCAGCCCGGGGACAGGGGATTATCAGCCCCAGCATTTT	once	TRBD1	TRBJ1-5	TRBV5-6
CASSLLPTYYEQYF	TGTGCCAGCAGTTTACTCCCAACCTACTACGAGCAGTACTTC	few	-	TRBJ2-7	TRBV28
CASSIGTDSYEQYF	TGTGCCAGCAGTATCGGGACAGACTCCTACGAGCAGTACTTC	-	TRBD1	TRBJ2-7	TRBV28
CASSGWTSGSSWNEQFF	TGCGCCAGCAGTGGGTGGACTAGCGGGAGTAGCTGGAATGAGCAGTTCTTC	-	TRBD2	TRBJ2-1	TRBV10-2
CASSLGGTSGSNEQFF	TGCGCCAGCAGCTTAGGCGGGACTAGCGGGAGCAATGAGCAGTTCTTC	-	TRBD2	TRBJ2-1	TRBV5-1
CATQAGGFNYGYTF	TGTGCCACCCAGGCAGGGGGCTTCAACTATGGCTACACCTTC	-	TRBD1	TRBJ1-2	TRBV10-3
CASSSTRNSNEQFF	TGCGCCAGCAGCTCGACTAGGAATTCCAATGAGCAGTTCTTC	-	-	TRBJ2-1	TRBV5-1
CASSIAMNTEAFF	TGTGCCAGTAGTATTGCGATGAACACTGAAGCTTTCTTT	-	-	TRBJ1-1	TRBV19
CASSGTGGMNTEAFF	TGTGCCAGCAGTGGGACAGGGGGAATGAACACTGAAGCTTTCTTT	-	TRBD1	TRBJ1-1	TRBV2
CAICPGTGSYEQYF	TGTGCCATCTGCCCCGGGACAGGTTCCTACGAGCAGTACTTC	-	TRBD1	TRBJ2-7	TRBV10-3
CASSSQTGVNTEAFF	TGTGCCAGCAGCTCCCAGACAGGGGTGAACACTGAAGCTTTCTTT	-	TRBD1	TRBJ1-1	TRBV7-9
CSVAGRALVEQYF	TGCAGCGTTGCAGGGAGGGCCCTTGTGGAGCAGTACTTC	few	TRBD2	TRBJ2-7	TRBV29-1
CASSFFLDRTTQPQHF	TGTGCCAGCAGCTTCTTCTTGGACAGGACGACTCAGCCCCAGCATTTT	-	TRBD1	TRBJ1-5	TRBV5-6
CASSLGPGTLNTEAFF	TGTGCCAGCAGCTTAGGTCCCGGGACACTAAACACTGAAGCTTTCTTT	-	-	TRBJ1-1	TRBV7-9
CASQGRERSYEQYF	TGTGCCAGCCAAGGGCGGGAGCGCTCCTACGAGCAGTACTTC	-	TRBD2	TRBJ2-7	TRBV7-8
CASSPRARGQAFF	TGTGCCAGCAGCCCCCGTGCCAGGGGGCAAGCTTTCTTT	-	TRBD1	TRBJ1-1	TRBV5-6
CAISESIESTEAFF	TGTGCCATCAGTGAGTCGATTGAGTCCACTGAAGCTTTCTTT	-	-	TRBJ1-1	TRBV10-3
CAFTGIRGGLQETQYF	TGTGCCTTTACAGGGATTCGCGGGGGCTTACAAGAGACCCAGTACTTC	-	-	TRBJ2-5	TRBV30
CARSTGTGGPYEQYF	TGTGCCCGTTCAACCGGGACAGGGGGTCCCTACGAGCAGTACTTC	-	TRBD1	TRBJ2-7	TRBV30
CASVRLTTDTQYF	TGTGCCAGCGTTAGACTAACCACAGATACGCAGTATTTT	-	-	TRBJ2-3	TRBV6-1
CASSIDNRENYGYTF	TGTGCCAGTAGTATAGATAACAGGGAGAACTATGGCTACACCTTC	-	-	TRBJ1-2	TRBV19
CASSYGREKTQYF	TGTGCCAGCAGTTACGGCAGGGAAAAGACCCAGTACTTC	few	-	TRBJ2-5	TRBV6-5
CASSPSSGTGERPQHF	TGTGCCAGCTCACCGAGTTCCGGGACAGGGGAGAGGCCCCAGCATTTT	-	TRBD1	TRBJ1-5	TRBV18
CASSLAEGVRNTIYF	TGCGCCAGCAGCCTTGCCGAGGGTGTGAGAAACACCATATATTTT	-	-	TRBJ1-3	TRBV4-1
CASTTTYNSPLHF	TGTGCCAGCACCACTACCTATAATTCACCCCTCCACTTT	-	-	TRBJ1-6	TRBV6-1